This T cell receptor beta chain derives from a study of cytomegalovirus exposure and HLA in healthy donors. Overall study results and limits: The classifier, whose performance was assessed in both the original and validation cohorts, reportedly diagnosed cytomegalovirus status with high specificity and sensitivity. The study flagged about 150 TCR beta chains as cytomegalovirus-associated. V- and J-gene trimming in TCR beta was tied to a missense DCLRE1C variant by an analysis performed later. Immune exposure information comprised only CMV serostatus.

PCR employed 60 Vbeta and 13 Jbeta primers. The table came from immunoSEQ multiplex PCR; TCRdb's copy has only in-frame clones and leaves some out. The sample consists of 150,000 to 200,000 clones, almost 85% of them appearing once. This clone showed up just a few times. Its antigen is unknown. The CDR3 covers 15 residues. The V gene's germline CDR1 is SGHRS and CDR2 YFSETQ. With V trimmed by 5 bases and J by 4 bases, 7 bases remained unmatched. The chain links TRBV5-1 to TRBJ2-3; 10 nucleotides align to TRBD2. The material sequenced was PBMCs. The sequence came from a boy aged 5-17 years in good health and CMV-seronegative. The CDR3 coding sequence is TGCGCCAGCAGGTCGAGCGGGAGGGCAGCAGATACGCAGTATTTT. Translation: CASRSSGRAADTQYF.